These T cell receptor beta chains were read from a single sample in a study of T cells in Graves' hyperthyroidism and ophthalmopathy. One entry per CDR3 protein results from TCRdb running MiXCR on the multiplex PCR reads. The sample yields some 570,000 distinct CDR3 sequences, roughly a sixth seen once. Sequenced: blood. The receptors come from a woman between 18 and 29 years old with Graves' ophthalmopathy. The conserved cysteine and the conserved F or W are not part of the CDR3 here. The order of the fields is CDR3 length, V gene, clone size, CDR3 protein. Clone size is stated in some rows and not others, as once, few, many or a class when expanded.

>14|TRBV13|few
ASSGPGLSSGNTIY
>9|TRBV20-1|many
SARGQGAQY
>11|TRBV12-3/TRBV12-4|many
ASSNRNPYEQY
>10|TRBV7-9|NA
ASSLDPRAQY
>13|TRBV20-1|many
SAEDWTGSGSEQY
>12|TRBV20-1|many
SASMGQGARGYT
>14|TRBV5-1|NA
ASSRAPAGQSEKLF
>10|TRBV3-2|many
ASSRPDTEAF
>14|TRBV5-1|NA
ASSLGTGTGYYGYT
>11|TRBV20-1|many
SASVRLITGQY
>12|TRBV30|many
ALIRDRGPETQY
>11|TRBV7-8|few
ASSLMTSYEQY
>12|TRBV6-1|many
ASSESYGNTEAF
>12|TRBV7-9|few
ASRDGRGPLDYT
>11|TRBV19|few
ASRDEWGQPQH
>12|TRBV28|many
ASGLNRGDTEAF
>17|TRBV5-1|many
ASSLLLPQGQGRIETQY
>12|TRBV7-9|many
ASSSSGRAYEQY
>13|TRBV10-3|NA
ATSDRGIGNYGYT
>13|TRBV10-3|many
AISVRGAISYEQY
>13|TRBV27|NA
ASSYRDVLDNEQF
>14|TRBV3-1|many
ASSRRDTKGGDTQY
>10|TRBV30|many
AWSVRGRGYT
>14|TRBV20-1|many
SARAPVNSRRETQY
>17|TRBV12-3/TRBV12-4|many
ASSLRFFGGRGGTDTQY
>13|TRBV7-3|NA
ASSLMGALNTEAF
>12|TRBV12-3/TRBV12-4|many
ASSPTSTYNEQF
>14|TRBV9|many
ASGGESGGEDNEQF